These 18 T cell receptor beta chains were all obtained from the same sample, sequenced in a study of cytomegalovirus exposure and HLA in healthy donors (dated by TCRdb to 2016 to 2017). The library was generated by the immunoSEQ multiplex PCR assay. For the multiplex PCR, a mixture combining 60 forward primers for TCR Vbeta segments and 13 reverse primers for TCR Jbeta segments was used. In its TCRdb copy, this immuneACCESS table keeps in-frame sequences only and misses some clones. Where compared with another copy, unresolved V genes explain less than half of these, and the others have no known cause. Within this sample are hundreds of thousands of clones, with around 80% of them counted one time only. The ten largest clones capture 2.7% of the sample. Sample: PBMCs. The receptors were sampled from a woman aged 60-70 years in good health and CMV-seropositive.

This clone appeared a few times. The CDR3 region has the DNA TGTGCCAGCAGTTTGGCAGGGGGTGACGAGCAGTACTTC. It translates to CASSLAGGDEQYF. The chain links TRBV27 to TRBJ2-7; 7 bases are a match to TRBD1. This CDR3 has 13 residues. CDR1 is MNHEY and CDR2 is SMNVEV in the germline V gene (reference sequence). V was clipped by 3 bases and J by 5 bases; unmatched bases: 4.

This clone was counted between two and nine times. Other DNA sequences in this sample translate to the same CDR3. The CDR3 nucleotides read TGTGCCAGCAGCGTAGCTCTAGCCGCGGAGACCCAGTACTTC. Residues: CASSVALAAETQYF. J is TRBJ2-5 and V is TRBV9; D is possibly TRBD2 (5 bases). With 0 bases removed from V and 5 bases from J, the gap between germline ends came to 11 bases. CDR1 is SGDLS and CDR2 is YYNGEE in the germline V gene. The CDR3 loop spans 14 amino acids.

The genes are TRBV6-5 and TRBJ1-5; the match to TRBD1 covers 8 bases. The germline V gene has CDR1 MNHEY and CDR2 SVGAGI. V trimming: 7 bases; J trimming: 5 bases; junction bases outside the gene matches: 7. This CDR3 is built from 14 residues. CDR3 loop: CASNGQGPHQPQHF. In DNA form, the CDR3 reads TGTGCCAGCAATGGACAGGGTCCCCATCAGCCCCAGCATTTT.

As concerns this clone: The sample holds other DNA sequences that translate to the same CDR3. CDR3 in amino acids: CASSPGTGVQPQHF. The CDR3 DNA sequence: TGCGCCAGCAGCCCGGGGACAGGGGTCCAGCCCCAGCATTTT. V and J are TRBV5-1 and TRBJ1-5; TRBD1 aligns across 10 bases. This CDR3 spans 14 amino acids. Trimming cost V 4 bases and J 7 bases; bases outside gene matches: 5. CDR1 and CDR2 (germline): SGHRS, YFSETQ. Based on the CDR3 plus reference TRBV5-1 and TRBJ1-5, the full variable domain is KAGVTQTPRYLIKTRGQQVTLSCSPISGHRSVSWYQQTPGQGLQFLFEYFSETQRNKGNFPGRFSGRQFSNSRSEMNVSTLELGDSALYLCASSPGTGVQPQHFGDGTRLSIL.

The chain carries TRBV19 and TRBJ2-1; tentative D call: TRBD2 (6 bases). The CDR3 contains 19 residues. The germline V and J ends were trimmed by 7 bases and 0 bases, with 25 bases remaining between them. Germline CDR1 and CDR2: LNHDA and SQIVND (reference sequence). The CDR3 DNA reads TGTGCCAGTACCCCTTCCGGCGGGACCTCCTTGAGCTCCTACAATGAGCAGTTCTTC. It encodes CASTPSGGTSLSSYNEQFF.

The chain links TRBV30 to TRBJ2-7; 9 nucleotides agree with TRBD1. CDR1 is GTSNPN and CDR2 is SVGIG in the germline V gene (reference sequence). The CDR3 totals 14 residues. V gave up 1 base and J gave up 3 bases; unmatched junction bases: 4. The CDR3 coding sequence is TGTGCCTGGAGTGCCGGGACAGGGATCTACGAGCAGTACTTC. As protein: CAWSAGTGIYEQYF.

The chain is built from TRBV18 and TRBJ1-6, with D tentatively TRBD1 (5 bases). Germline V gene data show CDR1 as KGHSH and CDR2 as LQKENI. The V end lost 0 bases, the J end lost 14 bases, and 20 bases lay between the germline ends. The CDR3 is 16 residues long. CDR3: CASSPPSQGGRRTLHF. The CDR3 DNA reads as TGTGCCAGCTCACCACCGTCGCAGGGAGGAAGACGAACCCTCCACTTT.

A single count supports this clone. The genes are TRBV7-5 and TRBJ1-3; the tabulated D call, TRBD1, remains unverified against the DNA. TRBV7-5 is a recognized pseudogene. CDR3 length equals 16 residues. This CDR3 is CVRSFSDSRELDTIYF. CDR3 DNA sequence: TGTGTCAGAAGCTTTTCGGACAGTCGCGAATTAGACACCATATATTTT.

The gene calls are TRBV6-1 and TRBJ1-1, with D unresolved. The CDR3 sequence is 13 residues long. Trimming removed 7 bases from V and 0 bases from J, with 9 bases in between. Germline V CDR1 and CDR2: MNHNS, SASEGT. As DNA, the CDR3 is TGTGCCAGCATCCCGTACATGAACACTGAAGCTTTCTTT. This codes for CASIPYMNTEAFF.

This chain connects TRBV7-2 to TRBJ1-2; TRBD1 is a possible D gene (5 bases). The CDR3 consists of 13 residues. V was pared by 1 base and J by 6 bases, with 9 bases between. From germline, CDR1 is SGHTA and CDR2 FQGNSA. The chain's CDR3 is CASSLVWGDGYTF. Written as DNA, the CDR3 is TGTGCCAGCAGCTTAGTGTGGGGGGATGGCTACACCTTC.

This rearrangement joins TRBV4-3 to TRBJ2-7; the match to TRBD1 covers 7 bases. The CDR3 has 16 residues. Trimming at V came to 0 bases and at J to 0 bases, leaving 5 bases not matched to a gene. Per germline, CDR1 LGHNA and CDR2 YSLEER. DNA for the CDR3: TGCGCCAGCAGCCAAGAAACCGGGACAGCCTCCTACGAGCAGTACTTC. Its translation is CASSQETGTASYEQYF.

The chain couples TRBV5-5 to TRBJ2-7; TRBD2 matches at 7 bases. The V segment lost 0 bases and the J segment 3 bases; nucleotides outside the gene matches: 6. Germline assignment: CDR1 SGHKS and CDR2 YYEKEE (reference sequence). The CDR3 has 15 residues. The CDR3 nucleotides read TGTGCCAGCAGCTTGGCCACAGCGGGAAGCTACGAGCAGTACTTC. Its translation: CASSLATAGSYEQYF. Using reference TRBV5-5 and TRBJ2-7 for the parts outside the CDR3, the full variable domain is DAGVTQSPTHLIKTRGQQVTLRCSPISGHKSVSWYQQVLGQGPQFIFQYYEKEERGRGNFPDRFSARQFPNYSSELNVNALLLGDSALYLCASSLATAGSYEQYFGPGTRLTVT.

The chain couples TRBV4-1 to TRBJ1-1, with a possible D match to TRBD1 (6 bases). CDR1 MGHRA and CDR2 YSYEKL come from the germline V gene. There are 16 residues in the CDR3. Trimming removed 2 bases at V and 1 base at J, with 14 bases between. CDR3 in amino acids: CASSQPTLTGNTEAFF. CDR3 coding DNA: TGCGCCAGCAGCCAACCTACCCTGACAGGGAACACTGAAGCTTTCTTT.

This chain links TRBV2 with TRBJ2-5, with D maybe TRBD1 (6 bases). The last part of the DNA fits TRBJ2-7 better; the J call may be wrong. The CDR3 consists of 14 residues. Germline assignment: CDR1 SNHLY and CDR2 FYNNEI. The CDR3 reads CASSEKRDTYEQYF. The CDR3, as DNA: TGTGCCAGCAGTGAGAAAAGGGACACCTACGAGCAGTACTTC.

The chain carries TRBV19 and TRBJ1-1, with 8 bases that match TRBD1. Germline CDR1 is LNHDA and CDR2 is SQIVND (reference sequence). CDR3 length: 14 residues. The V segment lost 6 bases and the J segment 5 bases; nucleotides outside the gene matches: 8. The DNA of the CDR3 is TGTGCCAGTAGGCCGCCAAACAGGGGGACTGAAGCTTTCTTT. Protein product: CASRPPNRGTEAFF.

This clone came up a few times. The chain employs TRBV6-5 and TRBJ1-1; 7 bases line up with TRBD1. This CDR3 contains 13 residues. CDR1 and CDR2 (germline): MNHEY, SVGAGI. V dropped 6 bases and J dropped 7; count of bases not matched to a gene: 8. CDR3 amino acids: CASSYGTALEAFF. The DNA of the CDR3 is TGTGCCAGCAGCTACGGGACAGCACTTGAAGCTTTCTTT.

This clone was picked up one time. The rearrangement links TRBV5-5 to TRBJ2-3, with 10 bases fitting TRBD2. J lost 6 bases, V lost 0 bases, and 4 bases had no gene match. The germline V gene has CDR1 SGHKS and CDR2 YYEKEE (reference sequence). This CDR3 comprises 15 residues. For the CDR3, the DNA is TGTGCCAGCAGCTTGGAGCTAGCGGGAGTCGATACGCAGTATTTT. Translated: CASSLELAGVDTQYF.

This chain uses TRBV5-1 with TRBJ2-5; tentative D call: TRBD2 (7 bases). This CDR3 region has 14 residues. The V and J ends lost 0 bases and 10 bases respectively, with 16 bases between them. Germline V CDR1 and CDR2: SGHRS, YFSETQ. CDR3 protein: CASSLDLGGPDQYF. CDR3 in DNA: TGCGCCAGCAGCTTGGATCTGGGGGGGCCGGACCAGTACTTC.